A selection of T cell receptor beta chains follows, all from one sample in a study of blood T cell repertoires in COVID-19. Some clones are missing from TCRdb's copy, which holds only in-frame ones; the method was immunoSEQ multiplex PCR. The table lists around 53,000 clones, about 83% of them singletons. Source material: peripheral blood. Source of these receptors: a man in his fifties or sixties with acute or convalescent COVID-19. Both conserved end residues are part of each CDR3. Fields, in order: V gene, J gene, CDR3 protein.

TRBV6-5,TRBJ2-7,CASSYSGERAYEQYF
TRBV10-1,TRBJ2-3,CATPAKREGADTQYF
TRBV5-4,TRBJ2-2,CASSLGTPRTNTGELFF
TRBV11-2,TRBJ2-7,CASSPGTSSYEQYF
TRBV4-2,TRBJ1-5,CASSQGGGQPQHF
TRBV6-4,TRBJ1-1,CASSASFDGTGRAEAFF
TRBV6-1,TRBJ1-6,CASSALRGSYNSPLHF
TRBV4-1,TRBJ2-1,CASSQARLADNEQFF
TRBV24-1,TRBJ2-6,CATTSSYSLNVLTF
TRBV6-5,TRBJ2-1,CASSDLSGNEQFF
TRBV7-8,TRBJ1-4,CASSLEPTKTNEKLFF
TRBV6-5,TRBJ2-1,CASNREFGVYNEQFF
TRBV25-1,TRBJ2-3,CASSEIGTGTYTDTQYF
TRBV6-1,TRBJ1-1,CASSEQHTNTEAFF
TRBV2,TRBJ1-2,CASSEGIWGDYGYTF
TRBV28,TRBJ1-5,CASSLVRGSRPQHF
TRBV5-1,TRBJ2-3,CASSGQSRDTQYF
TRBV5-1,TRBJ2-5,CASSSRLAGAKETQYF
TRBV30,TRBJ2-7,CAWSTGNEQYF
TRBV11-2,TRBJ2-1,CASSQLAGVGNEQFF
TRBV11-2,TRBJ1-2,CASSPRIQDGYTF
TRBV24-1,TRBJ2-2,CATRSGGGGPTGELFF
TRBV27,TRBJ1-4,CASSTDRGEKLFF
TRBV7-8,TRBJ1-4,CASSYRQGTGEKLFF
TRBV18,TRBJ2-7,CASSAGQNYEQYF
TRBV3-1/TRBV3-2,TRBJ2-7,CASSQGGTSGPYEQYF
TRBV11-2,TRBJ2-2,CASSPGTSAGTGELFF
TRBV7-9,TRBJ1-3,CASSSGTVGNTIYF
TRBV11-2,TRBJ2-1,CASSFRSWLYNEQFF